This TCR beta chain was captured by sequencing in a study of identical twins. This clonotype was detected many times. Through template switching, a universal primer site was introduced, and the cDNA contained unique molecular identifiers. One entry per CDR3 protein, called by TCRdb with MiXCR from the 5' RACE reads. The sample carries 700,000 or so distinct CDR3 sequences, 21% recorded once. These data are also associated with another study on T cells expressing NK-cell markers. That paper notes: A handful of donors showed these clonotypes also leading the CD3+CD56-NKG2C+ fraction.

The sequencing sample was made of PBMCs. This TCR was sampled from a woman between 18 and 29 years old in good health.

The CDR3 coding sequence is TGCAGTGCTCCTAGCGGGGGGGCGCTTTCCGATGAGCAGTTCTTC. Translated: CSAPSGGALSDEQFF. V and J are TRBV20-1 and TRBJ2-1; the match to TRBD2 covers 12 bases. There are 15 residues in the CDR3. The V gene's germline CDR1 is DFQATT and CDR2 SNEGSKA (reference sequence). V gave up 5 bases and J gave up 8 bases; unmatched junction bases: 10.